This T cell receptor (beta chain) emerged from a study of CD8 T cells in Susac syndrome. V shed 1 base, J shed 0 bases, and the junction held 8 bases outside the gene matches. The CDR3 covers 17 residues. The V gene's germline CDR1 is MNHEY and CDR2 SMNVEV (reference sequence). TCR beta sequencing covered blood CD8+ and CD4+ T cells. The RNA input was about 0.45 to 1 ug, and it was reverse transcribed with random hexamers. Multiplex immunoSEQ PCR targeted 54 Vbeta and 13 Jbeta TCR beta segments. TCRdb re-called the immunoSEQ multiplex PCR reads with MiXCR, one entry per CDR3 protein. The table lists under 200,000 distinct CDR3 sequences, 95% of them singletons.

What was sequenced was CD4+ T cells from PBMCs. This rearrangement joins TRBV27 to TRBJ2-7, with TRBD1 identical over 8 bases. The source of this sequence is a human donor in good health. For the CDR3, the DNA is TGTGCCAGCAGTTTATTCGGACAGGGACGAAGCTCCTACGAGCAGTACTTC. Residues: CASSLFGQGRSSYEQYF.